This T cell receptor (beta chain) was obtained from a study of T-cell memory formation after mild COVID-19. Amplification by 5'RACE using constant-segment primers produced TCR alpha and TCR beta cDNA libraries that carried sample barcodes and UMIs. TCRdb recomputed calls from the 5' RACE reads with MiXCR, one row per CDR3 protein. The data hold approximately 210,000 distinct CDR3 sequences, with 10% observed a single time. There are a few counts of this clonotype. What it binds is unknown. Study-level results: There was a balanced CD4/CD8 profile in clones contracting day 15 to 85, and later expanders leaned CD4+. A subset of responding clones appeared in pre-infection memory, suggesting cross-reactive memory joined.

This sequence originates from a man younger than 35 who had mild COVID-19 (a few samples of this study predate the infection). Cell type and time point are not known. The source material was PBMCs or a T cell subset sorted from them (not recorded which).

The CDR3 sequence is CASSDRGTSTDTQYF. CDR3 in DNA: TGTGCCAGCAGTGATCGGGGTACTAGCACAGATACGCAGTATTTT. J is TRBJ2-3 and V is TRBV6-4; possibly TRBD2 for D (5 bases). Germline lookup yields CDR1 MRHNA and CDR2 SNTAGT. V lost 3 bases to trimming and J lost 0 bases, with 10 bases between them. The CDR3 consists of 15 residues.